This T cell receptor beta chain derives from a study of blood T cell repertoires in COVID-19. Whole-study context: Samples taken during acute and convalescent COVID-19 were collected in the United States, Italy and Spain.

The V gene's germline CDR1 is SGHTA and CDR2 FQGNSA. CDR3 length: 12 amino acids. Trimming took 5 bases from V and 4 from J, leaving 7 bases between them. Repertoires were generated with immunoSEQ multiplex PCR, while TCRdb's copy carries only in-frame clones and drops some. Seen here are fewer than 200,000 clones, 70% to 90% observed once, and the top ten hold roughly 2%. This chain joins TRBV7-2 and TRBJ2-3, with D hard to call. The TCR was taken from a man aged 45 to 65 who had recovered from COVID-19. The sequenced sample was peripheral blood. The CDR3 DNA sequence: TGTGCCAGCAGCCTTAGTTCAGATACGCAGTATTTT. Translating it yields CASSLSSDTQYF. The complete variable domain, with remaining parts taken from reference TRBV7-2 and TRBJ2-3, reads GAGVSQSPSNKVTEKGKDVELRCDPISGHTALYWYRQSLGQGLEFLIYFQGNSAPDKSGLPSDRFSAERTGGSVSTLTIQRTQQEDSAVYLCASSLSSDTQYFGPGTRLTVL.